These 15 T cell receptor beta chains were sequenced from one sample in a study of blood T cell repertoires in COVID-19. Repertoires were generated with immunoSEQ multiplex PCR, while TCRdb's copy carries only in-frame clones and drops some. The sample has some 320,000 clones; 70% to 90% are singletons. Material for sequencing was peripheral blood. These TCRs come from a woman in her fifties or sixties who had recovered from COVID-19.

V gene TRBV6-6 combines with J gene TRBJ1-5, with D possibly being TRBD1 (6 bases). The V end lost 3 bases, the J end lost 5 bases, and 17 bases lay between the germline ends. The germline V gene has CDR1 MNHNY and CDR2 SVGAGI (reference sequence). There are 16 residues in the CDR3. CDR3 amino acids: CASSYGRGSGDQPQHF. The CDR3 DNA reads TGTGCCAGCAGTTATGGTAGGGGCTCAGGGGATCAGCCCCAGCATTTT.

The chain combines TRBV27 with TRBJ2-7; 11 bases map to TRBD2. Trimming at V came to 6 bases and at J to 7 bases, leaving 11 bases not matched to a gene. CDR1 and CDR2 (germline): MNHEY, SMNVEV (reference sequence). This CDR3 is 15 amino acids long. CDR3 nucleotides: TGTGCCAGCAGGTGGATTACTAGCGGGGGAAAGGAGCAGTACTTC. This gives the protein CASRWITSGGKEQYF.

The chain carries TRBV5-4 and TRBJ1-2, with 7 positions matching TRBD1. In germline, CDR1 is SGHNT, CDR2 YYREEE (reference sequence). CDR3 size: 13 residues. With V trimmed by 5 bases and J by 6 bases, 7 bases remained unmatched. This CDR3 is CASRLGGRDGYTF. CDR3 in DNA: TGTGCCAGCAGGTTAGGGGGCCGCGATGGCTACACCTTC.

The chain employs TRBV19 and TRBJ1-2; the D gene is possibly TRBD1 (6 bases). V shed 8 bases and J shed 2 bases, with 15 bases lying between them. The CDR3 is 14 residues long. Germline V gives CDR1 LNHDA, CDR2 SQIVND (reference sequence). CDR3 protein: CASYSAGANYGYTF. CDR3 nucleotides: TGTGCCAGTTATTCCGCAGGGGCCAACTATGGCTACACCTTC.

The chain has TRBV18 and TRBJ1-4; maybe TRBD1 (6 bases). The germline CDR1 and CDR2 sequences are KGHSH and LQKENI. The CDR3 has 15 amino acids. V was pared by 2 bases and J by 5 bases, with 12 bases between. The CDR3 DNA reads as TGTGCCAGCTCACCATTACAGGGTAGCAATGAAAAACTGTTTTTT. This codes for CASSPLQGSNEKLFF.

The rearrangement uses TRBV11-2 and TRBJ2-3, with 11 bases lining up with TRBD2. CDR3 size: 16 residues. CDR1 and CDR2 (germline): SGHAT, FQNNGV. The ends lost 4 bases at V and 10 bases at J; junction bases unmatched: 13. CDR3 protein: CASSSYIPGLADSQYF. CDR3 DNA: TGTGCCAGCAGCTCCTATATTCCGGGACTAGCGGATTCGCAGTATTTT.

The chain recombines TRBV7-9 with TRBJ1-4; tentative D call: TRBD1 (5 bases). The CDR3 is 15 amino acids. Germline V gene data show CDR1 as SEHNR and CDR2 as FQNEAQ (reference sequence). Trimming removed 2 bases at V and 3 bases at J, with 10 bases between. The CDR3 bases are TGTGCCAGCAGCTTATCAGGGCGGCCTAATGAAAAACTGTTTTTT. This gives the protein CASSLSGRPNEKLFF.

The rearrangement links TRBV5-6 to TRBJ1-2; the match to TRBD1 covers 8 bases. CDR1 and CDR2 (germline): SGHDT, YYEEEE. J lost 2 bases, V lost 8 bases, and 5 bases had no gene match. The CDR3 length is 13 residues. The CDR3 here is CASQNRGNYGYTF. The CDR3 DNA reads as TGTGCCAGTCAGAACAGGGGGAACTATGGCTACACCTTC.

This clone was seen once. The same CDR3 arises from other DNA sequences in this sample as well. This chain's CDR3 is CASSLVKNTEAFF. CDR3 in DNA: TGTGCCAGCAGCTTAGTAAAGAACACTGAAGCTTTCTTT. This sequence joins TRBV7-2 and TRBJ1-1; D ambiguous. CDR1 and CDR2 from the germline V gene are SGHTA and FQGNSA. Trimming cost V 1 base and J 1 base, with 4 bases left between them. The CDR3 is 13 amino acids.

This rearrangement joins TRBV5-1 to TRBJ2-3, with D maybe TRBD2 (5 bases). The CDR3 runs 14 residues. Germline loops: CDR1 SGHRS, CDR2 YFSETQ. V lost 2 bases to trimming and J lost 6 bases, with 13 bases between them. The CDR3 DNA sequence: TGCGCCAGCAGCTTACAATCTAGCTCGGATACGCAGTATTTT. Protein sequence: CASSLQSSSDTQYF.

The V and J genes are TRBV4-3 and TRBJ2-3, with 9 bases that match TRBD1. Germline assignment: CDR1 LGHNA and CDR2 YSLEER. This CDR3 is built from 14 residues. Trimming removed 4 bases from V and 10 bases from J; junction bases left unmatched: 9. The CDR3: CASSPGTGSTAQYF. For the CDR3, the DNA is TGCGCCAGCAGCCCCGGGACAGGGTCGACGGCGCAGTATTTT.

J is TRBJ1-2 and V is TRBV4-1; a possible D gene is TRBD1 (6 bases). The CDR3 extends over 14 amino acids. Trimming took 0 bases from V and 8 from J, leaving 13 bases between them. CDR1 MGHRA and CDR2 YSYEKL come from the germline V gene. This chain's CDR3 is CASSQESGVGGYTF. CDR3 DNA: TGCGCCAGCAGCCAAGAATCAGGGGTGGGCGGCTACACCTTC.

This rearrangement joins TRBV6-5 to TRBJ2-7; D perhaps matches TRBD2 (5 bases). V dropped 6 bases and J dropped 3 bases, with 12 bases sitting between them. Germline values: CDR1 MNHEY, CDR2 SVGAGI. There are 13 residues in the CDR3. This CDR3 is CASRSGSFYEQYF. CDR3 DNA: TGTGCCAGCAGGTCGGGATCCTTCTACGAGCAGTACTTC.

This chain uses TRBV6-5 with TRBJ1-1; 9 nucleotides agree with TRBD1. This CDR3 comprises 15 residues. CDR1 and CDR2 from the germline V gene are MNHEY and SVGAGI. After removal of 6 bases from V and 5 bases from J, the junction contained 10 bases not matched to a gene. DNA of the CDR3: TGTGCCAGCAGCCGCCTGGGACAGGGCGGGACTGAAGCTTTCTTT. Its translation: CASSRLGQGGTEAFF.

For the CDR3, the DNA is TGCGCCAGCAGCCAAGATATACGACTCCGCGGGGAGGAGGAAAAACTGTTTTTT. Amino acids: CASSQDIRLRGEEEKLFF. V usage is TRBV4-3 and J usage is TRBJ1-4; no clear D gene. This CDR3 has 18 amino acids. Germline V gene lookup returns CDR1 LGHNA and CDR2 YSLEER. The V and J ends lost 0 bases and 8 bases respectively, with 22 bases between them.